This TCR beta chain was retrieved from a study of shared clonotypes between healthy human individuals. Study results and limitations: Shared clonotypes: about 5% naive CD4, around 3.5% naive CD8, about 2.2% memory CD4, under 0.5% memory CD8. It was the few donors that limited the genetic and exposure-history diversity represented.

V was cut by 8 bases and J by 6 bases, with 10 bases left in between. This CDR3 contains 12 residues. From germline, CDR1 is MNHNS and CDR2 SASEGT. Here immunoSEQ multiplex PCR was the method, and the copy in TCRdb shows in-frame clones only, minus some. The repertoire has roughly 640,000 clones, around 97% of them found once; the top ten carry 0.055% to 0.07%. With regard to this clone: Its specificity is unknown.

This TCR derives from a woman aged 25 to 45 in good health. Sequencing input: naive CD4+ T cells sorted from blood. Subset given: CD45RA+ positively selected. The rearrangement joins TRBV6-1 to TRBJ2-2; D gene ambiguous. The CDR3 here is CASSQAAGELFF. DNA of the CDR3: TGTGCCAGCTCCCAGGCTGCCGGGGAGCTGTTTTTT.